This is a list of T cell receptor beta chains from one sample in a study of graft-versus-host responses after intestinal transplantation. What these receptors recognize is not known. The assay was immunoSEQ multiplex PCR, and TCRdb's table has in-frame clones only and misses some. The sample contains about 120,000 clones, 90% of which appear only once. Specimen: unstimulated CD4+ T cells sorted from spleen or lymph node cells, collected before intestinal transplant. The source of these receptors is a human donor who received an intestinal transplant. Both conserved end residues are part of each CDR3. Fields, in order: clone size, V gene, D gene, J gene, CDR3 DNA, CDR3 protein. The D gene is left open where the match is weak. Not every row has a clone size; where given, it reads once, few, many or a size class.

NA	TRBV5-5	TRBD2	TRBJ2-3	TGTGCCAGCAGCTTGGAAATAGCGGGGAACACAGATACGCAGTATTTT	CASSLEIAGNTDTQYF
NA	TRBV18	NA	TRBJ1-1	TGTGCCAGCTCACCAAAGACAGAGGAAACTGAAGCTTTCTTT	CASSPKTEETEAFF
NA	TRBV28	TRBD1	TRBJ2-7	TGTGCCAGCAGTTTAGCGGACAGGGCTTCCTACGAGCAGTACTTC	CASSLADRASYEQYF
NA	TRBV6-1	NA	TRBJ1-2	TGTGCCAACAAAATTCAGGGGATGGGGGGCTACACCTTC	CANKIQGMGGYTF
NA	TRBV18	NA	TRBJ2-7	TGTGCCAGCTCACCACAGACTTCCACAGGGAAGGTCGAGCAGTACTTC	CASSPQTSTGKVEQYF
NA	TRBV5-4	NA	TRBJ2-1	TGTGCCAGCAGCGCACTTGAGCGGCCAAGGAATGAGCAGTTCTTC	CASSALERPRNEQFF
NA	TRBV2	TRBD2	TRBJ2-1	TGTGCCAGCAGTGGCCAGCGGGGGGGCAAGAATGAGCAGTTCTTC	CASSGQRGGKNEQFF
NA	TRBV7-2	TRBD2	TRBJ2-7	TGTGCCAGCAGCCTTACACCAGCGGGGGTCTTCTACGAGCAGTACTTC	CASSLTPAGVFYEQYF
NA	TRBV5-3	NA	TRBJ2-7	TGTGCCAGAAGCTTGGGTGGGACATACGAGCAGTACTTC	CARSLGGTYEQYF
NA	TRBV18	NA	TRBJ2-5	TGTGCCAGCTCACCGCTGGACATCCAAGAGACCCAGTACTTC	CASSPLDIQETQYF
NA	TRBV20-1	NA	TRBJ2-1	TGCAGTGCAGAAGCTAGCTATGAGCAGTTCTTC	CSAEASYEQFF
NA	TRBV5-1	TRBD2	TRBJ2-7	TGCGCCAGCAGCTTGGGGCTAGCGGGAGACTCCTACGAGCAGTACTTC	CASSLGLAGDSYEQYF
NA	TRBV6-1	TRBD1	TRBJ1-1	TGTGCCAGCAGTGGCCTTCGACAGGGGAACACTGAAGCTTTCTTT	CASSGLRQGNTEAFF
NA	TRBV5-1	TRBD2	TRBJ2-5	TGCGCCAGCAGCCCCCTAGCGGGGAGCCAGACCCAGTACTTC	CASSPLAGSQTQYF
NA	TRBV10-3	NA	TRBJ2-1	TGTGCCATCAGTGAGTCGGCATTTTCCTACAATGAGCAGTTCTTC	CAISESAFSYNEQFF
NA	TRBV7-2	NA	TRBJ1-2	TGTGCCAGCAGCGCACTGACAGGCTTTTATGGCTACACCTTC	CASSALTGFYGYTF
NA	TRBV6-1	TRBD2	TRBJ2-1	TGTGCCAGCAGTAGCGGGAGCTCCTACAATGAGCAGTTCTTC	CASSSGSSYNEQFF
NA	TRBV2	NA	TRBJ2-7	TGTGCCAGCAGAGCAGGGCAGAGTCCCATCTTGGACTACGAGCAGTACTTC	CASRAGQSPILDYEQYF
NA	TRBV29-1	TRBD1	TRBJ1-3	TGCAGCGTGCAGGGGGCGCTTGGAAACACCATATATTTT	CSVQGALGNTIYF
NA	TRBV29-1	TRBD1	TRBJ2-7	TGCAGCGTCCGGGACAGCCCCTACGAGCAGTACTTC	CSVRDSPYEQYF
NA	TRBV28	TRBD2	TRBJ2-7	TGTGCCAGCAGTTTGGGGGGGAGCCGCTCCTACGAGCAGTACTTC	CASSLGGSRSYEQYF
once	TRBV11-2	NA	TRBJ2-7	TGTGCCAGCAGCTTAGAGGGAGTAAGGTACGAGCAGTACTTC	CASSLEGVRYEQYF
NA	TRBV7-9	NA	TRBJ2-7	TGTGCCACCTCACTCCGGGACATTAAGAGGTACTTC	CATSLRDIKRYF
NA	TRBV5-1	NA	TRBJ2-1	TGCGCCAGCACGTCTTCGAGCTCCTACAATGAGCAGTTCTTC	CASTSSSSYNEQFF
NA	TRBV15	TRBD1	TRBJ2-2	TGTGCCACCAGCAGAGTTCCACCCTTCCGGGACAGGGGCACCGGGGAGCTGTTTTTT	CATSRVPPFRDRGTGELFF
NA	TRBV7-2	TRBD1	TRBJ2-7	TGTGCCAGCAGCTTAACAGGGGGATTGGGCGGGTATACCTACGAGCAGTACTTC	CASSLTGGLGGYTYEQYF
NA	TRBV6-6	TRBD1	TRBJ2-1	TGTGCCAGCATTCAGACAGGGAAAGGGGAGCAGTTCTTC	CASIQTGKGEQFF
NA	TRBV5-4	NA	TRBJ1-5	TGTGCCAGCAGTCACGACGGGGTGAGCAATCAGCCCCAGCATTTT	CASSHDGVSNQPQHF
NA	TRBV5-4	NA	TRBJ2-7	TGTGCCAGCAGCTTACAGGGTTACGAGCAGTACTTC	CASSLQGYEQYF
NA	TRBV5-5	TRBD1	TRBJ1-4	TGTGCCAGCAGCTGGACAGGGAATGAAAAACTGTTTTTT	CASSWTGNEKLFF
NA	TRBV15	NA	TRBJ2-7	TGTGCCACCAGCATGAGGTCCTCCTACGAGCAGTACTTC	CATSMRSSYEQYF
NA	TRBV27	NA	TRBJ2-7	TGTGCCAGCAGTCTCTCGAACAGGCCCTACGAGCAGTACTTC	CASSLSNRPYEQYF
NA	TRBV7-6	TRBD2	TRBJ2-1	TGTGCCAGCAGCTCCCAGGCCCTACGGGGGGGCGGCGAGCAGTTCTTC	CASSSQALRGGGEQFF
few	TRBV9	NA	TRBJ1-6	TGTGCCAGCAGCGTGGGGCAGGGGTATTCACCCCTCCACTTT	CASSVGQGYSPLHF
NA	TRBV18	TRBD1	TRBJ2-7	TGTGCCAGCTCACCACAGAAGGGGGCGATCAACGAGCAGTACTTC	CASSPQKGAINEQYF
NA	TRBV6-4	TRBD2	TRBJ2-3	TGTGCCAGCAGCATAGGACTAGCGGGAGCGACAGATACGCAGTATTTT	CASSIGLAGATDTQYF
NA	TRBV5-1	TRBD2	TRBJ2-2	TGCGCCAGCAGCTTGGGGGCGGGAGGCCGCACCGGGGAGCTGTTTTTT	CASSLGAGGRTGELFF
NA	TRBV28	TRBD1	TRBJ1-2	TGTGCCAGCGGGAGCCCGAGGGGGCAAGCTAACTATGGCTACACCTTC	CASGSPRGQANYGYTF
NA	TRBV6-1	NA	TRBJ2-2	TGTGCCAGCAGTGTAAGTAGCGGACTCTTCACCGGGGAGCTGTTTTTT	CASSVSSGLFTGELFF
NA	TRBV18	NA	TRBJ1-1	TGTGCCAGCTCACCTGGGCGACAGGTGAACACTGAAGCTTTCTTT	CASSPGRQVNTEAFF
NA	TRBV5-4	TRBD2	TRBJ2-3	TGTGCCAGCAGCCTCAAGCGGGGGGACACAGATACGCAGTATTTT	CASSLKRGDTDTQYF
NA	TRBV27	NA	TRBJ1-1	TGTGCCAGCAGTTTTTTTACGACAGTGAAGAACACTGAAGCTTTCTTT	CASSFFTTVKNTEAFF
NA	TRBV20-1	NA	TRBJ1-2	TGCAGTGCCTATTCGAAGCATGGCTACACCTTC	CSAYSKHGYTF
NA	TRBV6-4	TRBD1	TRBJ2-3	TGTGCCAGCAGTGACGACAGGGCGGGAGATACGCAGTATTTT	CASSDDRAGDTQYF
NA	TRBV6-6	NA	TRBJ1-5	TGTGCCAGCAGCTACCTCAGCGGTAGCAATCAGCCCCAGCATTTT	CASSYLSGSNQPQHF
once	TRBV5-1	NA	TRBJ1-4	TGCGCCAGCAGCGCGGAAGGGGGAAAACTGTTTTTT	CASSAEGGKLFF